The 8 T cell receptor beta chains presented below share a single source sample, sequenced in a study of T cells in Graves' hyperthyroidism and ophthalmopathy. The investigators amplified TCR beta CDR3 regions from RNA transcripts. HTBI primers were employed in a first-round RT-PCR of the TCR CDR3. TCRdb reprocessed the multiplex PCR reads with MiXCR, giving one entry per CDR3 protein. The table shows around 300,000 distinct CDR3 sequences, with approximately 23% occurring only once. Sequenced sample: blood. The receptors were gathered from a man aged 25-40 years with Graves' ophthalmopathy.

This clonotype was observed once. The chain is built from TRBV5-1 and TRBJ2-2; 9 bases are a match to TRBD2. V lost 2 bases, J lost 7 bases, and 6 bases stayed unmatched. This CDR3 is built from 15 residues. Germline V CDR1 and CDR2: SGHRS, YFSETQ. The CDR3 DNA is TGCGCCAGCAGCTTTAGGCTAGCGGGAAGCGGGGAGCTGTTTTTT. It translates to CASSFRLAGSGELFF.

This clonotype was counted many times. The CDR3 nucleotides are TGTGCCAGCAGACAGGGGGCGCTTAGCAATCAGCCCCAGCATTTT. Encoded protein: CASRQGALSNQPQHF. This rearrangement joins TRBV2 to TRBJ1-5; TRBD1 agrees at 9 bases. The trim removed 6 bases at V and 0 bases at J, leaving 3 bases unmatched. The CDR3 totals 15 residues. From germline, CDR1 is SNHLY and CDR2 FYNNEI.

The CDR3 spells CASSLPGTLSYNEQFF. For the CDR3, the DNA is TGTGCCAGCAGTTTACCCGGGACGCTCTCCTACAATGAGCAGTTCTTC. This chain links TRBV28 with TRBJ2-1; D might be TRBD1 or TRBD2, each matching 5 bases. CDR3 size: 16 residues. V lost 2 bases to trimming and J lost 0 bases, with 11 bases between them. Germline-derived CDR1 and CDR2 are MDHEN and SYDVKM.

This clonotype occurred a few times. The chain couples TRBV20-1 to TRBJ2-5; 10 bases are shared with TRBD2. Germline loops: CDR1 DFQATT, CDR2 SNEGSKA (reference sequence). CDR3 length equals 14 residues. Trimming at V came to 5 bases and at J to 2 bases, leaving 5 bases not matched to a gene. In DNA, the CDR3 is TGCAGTGCTGCAGCGGGGGGGCCGCAAGAGACCCAGTACTTC. Translated: CSAAAGGPQETQYF.

This clonotype was seen a handful of times. The DNA of the CDR3 is TGTGCCAGCTCACCGGGTACTGTATCGATGAACACTGAAGCTTTCTTT. Amino acid sequence: CASSPGTVSMNTEAFF. The chain joins TRBV18 to TRBJ1-1; D gene uncertain. The V gene's germline CDR1 is KGHSH and CDR2 LQKENI. Trimming removed 3 bases at V and 0 bases at J, with 14 bases between. The CDR3 is made up of 16 amino acids. Full variable domain (missing parts from reference TRBV18 and TRBJ1-1): NAGVMQNPRHLVRRRGQEARLRCSPMKGHSHVYWYRQLPEEGLKFMVYLQKENIIDESGMPKERFSAEFPKEGPSILRIQQVVRGDSAAYFCASSPGTVSMNTEAFFGQGTRLTVV.

This clonotype was seen many times. V gene TRBV27 combines with J gene TRBJ1-1, with 7 positions matching TRBD1. CDR1 and CDR2 from the germline V gene are MNHEY and SMNVEV (reference sequence). The V and J ends lost 5 bases and 2 bases, in that order; junction bases with no gene match: 11. The CDR3 contains 16 residues. The CDR3 bases are TGTGCCAGCAGTGGGAGGACAGGTCGAAGAAACACTGAAGCTTTCTTT. This codes for CASSGRTGRRNTEAFF.

This clonotype was observed a handful of times. The chain joins TRBV7-2 to TRBJ2-1; D is possibly TRBD2 (6 bases). Germline values: CDR1 SGHTA, CDR2 FQGNSA. Trimming took off 3 bases at V and 6 bases at J, with 12 bases between the two ends. This CDR3 contains 14 residues. The CDR3 DNA reads as TGTGCCAGCAGCTTTGGGCGGGGCGGCAATGAGCAGTTCTTC. This gives the protein CASSFGRGGNEQFF.

The V and J genes are TRBV9 and TRBJ2-3; 12 bases fit TRBD1. J lost 7 bases, V lost 4 bases, and 10 bases had no gene match. From germline, CDR1 is SGDLS and CDR2 YYNGEE. The CDR3 is 16 amino acids. The CDR3 DNA reads as TGTGCCAGCAGCCAGACTGGGACAGGGGGCAAGAATACGCAGTATTTT. It translates to CASSQTGTGGKNTQYF.